Below, 23 T cell receptor beta chains from the same sample are listed, as sequenced in a study of T cells in Graves' hyperthyroidism and ophthalmopathy. TCR beta CDR3 region amplification was performed from RNA transcripts. The HTBI set primed first-round TCR CDR3 RT-PCR. Each CDR3 protein is one row after TCRdb ran MiXCR on the multiplex PCR reads. The sample records 450,000 to 650,000 distinct CDR3 sequences, less than 25% being singletons. The specimen was blood. The receptors here all came from a man younger than 30 with Graves' hyperthyroidism.

In its sample, this clonotype was seen many times. V is TRBV2 and J is TRBJ2-7; D is unclear. Germline CDR1 and CDR2: SNHLY and FYNNEI. The CDR3 contains 12 residues. Trimming took 5 bases from V and 4 from J, leaving 9 bases between them. DNA of the CDR3: TGTGCCAGCAGTTACACCTTATACGAGCAGTACTTC. Its translation is CASSYTLYEQYF.

This clonotype has a count of ten or more. V gene TRBV27 combines with J gene TRBJ2-1; D is perhaps TRBD1 or TRBD2 (5 bases each). This CDR3 is built from 13 residues. CDR1 is MNHEY, CDR2 SMNVEV, per germline (reference sequence). V was pared by 10 bases and J by 4 bases, with 14 bases between. The CDR3 loop reads CATVGTAYNEQFF. For the CDR3, the DNA is TGTGCCACCGTGGGGACGGCTTACAATGAGCAGTTCTTC.

This clonotype was observed a few times. The chain recombines TRBV30 with TRBJ2-7; D is ambiguous. The CDR3 extends over 12 amino acids. Trimming pared 0 bases from V and 6 bases from J, leaving 9 bases between. Germline loops: CDR1 GTSNPN, CDR2 SVGIG (reference sequence). CDR3 sequence: CAWSVRFAEQYF. The CDR3 bases are TGTGCCTGGAGTGTACGGTTCGCCGAGCAGTACTTC.

This clonotype was seen repeatedly, ten times or more. J is TRBJ1-3 and V is TRBV11-2; weak D call: TRBD1 (5 bases). Germline V gives CDR1 SGHAT, CDR2 FQNNGV. V was trimmed by 4 bases and J by 5 bases, leaving 12 bases between them. The CDR3 extends over 14 amino acids. The DNA for the CDR3 is TGTGCCAGCAGCTCCACAGGAAAAAGAAACACCATATATTTT. This codes for CASSSTGKRNTIYF. The full variable domain, rest sourced from reference TRBV11-2 and TRBJ1-3, is EAGVAQSPRYKIIEKRQSVAFWCNPISGHATLYWYQQILGQGPKLLIQFQNNGVVDDSQLPKDRFSAERLKGVDSTLKIQPAKLEDSAVYLCASSSTGKRNTIYFGEGSWLTVV.

There are many counts of this clonotype. J is TRBJ2-7 and V is TRBV12-3 or TRBV12-4; D is unresolved. This CDR3 is built from 12 residues. V lost 3 bases to trimming and J lost 12 bases, with 15 bases between them. This chain's CDR3 is CASSLGSAPGYF. CDR3 nucleotides: TGTGCCAGCAGTTTGGGGTCCGCTCCCGGGTACTTC.

This chain joins TRBV5-1 and TRBJ1-1; TRBD1 aligns across 7 bases. The germline V gene has CDR1 SGHRS and CDR2 YFSETQ. Germline trimming cut 4 bases from V and 0 bases from J; bases unmatched to any gene: 9. This CDR3 has 16 residues. CDR3 in amino acids: CASSPRTRGVNTEAFF. For the CDR3, the DNA is TGCGCCAGCAGCCCAAGGACCAGGGGGGTGAACACTGAAGCTTTCTTT.

The chain has TRBV7-2 and TRBJ2-2, with TRBD2 as a possible D gene (5 bases). The CDR3 runs to 15 residues. V was trimmed by 7 bases and J by 8 bases, leaving 20 bases between them. Germline V lookup: CDR1 SGHTA, CDR2 FQGNSA. The CDR3 nucleotides are TGTGCCAGCACCTCCCCCGGTACCCTAGCAGGGGAGCTGTTTTTT. Amino acids: CASTSPGTLAGELFF.

At least ten counts were recorded for this clonotype. The chain carries TRBV14 and TRBJ1-5; D might be TRBD1 (5 bases). Germline V gene data show CDR1 as SGHDN and CDR2 as FVKESK. Trimming took 0 bases from V and 0 from J, leaving 12 bases between them. The CDR3 has 17 amino acids. CDR3 sequence (DNA): TGTGCCAGCAGCCAAGATGGGGGGGGTTATAGCAATCAGCCCCAGCATTTT. This sequence encodes CASSQDGGGYSNQPQHF.

This clonotype was detected ten times or more. The chain joins TRBV28 to TRBJ1-5, with D perhaps TRBD1 (5 bases). V was shortened by 5 bases and J by 4 bases, with 12 bases between the two germline ends. The germline CDR1 and CDR2 sequences are MDHEN and SYDVKM. The CDR3 consists of 14 residues. The CDR3 reads CASSVEGENQPQHF. Written as DNA, the CDR3 is TGTGCCAGCAGTGTAGAAGGGGAAAATCAGCCCCAGCATTTT.

This clonotype was detected a few times. The genes are TRBV30 and TRBJ2-2; D may correspond to TRBD1 or TRBD2 (6 bases each). Germline V gives CDR1 GTSNPN, CDR2 SVGIG (reference sequence). The CDR3 runs to 14 residues. The V gene lost 4 bases and the J gene lost 5 bases, with 14 bases spanning the gap. The CDR3 region is CAWTRGARTGELFF. In DNA, the CDR3 is TGTGCCTGGACTAGGGGGGCGCGGACCGGGGAGCTGTTTTTT. The variable domain in full, completed from reference TRBV30 and TRBJ2-2, reads SQTIHQWPATLVQPVGSPLSLECTVEGTSNPNLYWYRQAAGRGLQLLFYSVGIGQISSEVPQNLSASRPQDRQFILSSKKLLLSDSGFYLCAWTRGARTGELFFGEGSRLTVL.

At least ten counts were recorded for this clonotype. The chain links TRBV15 to TRBJ2-7; 11 bases map to TRBD2. Germline CDR1 reads LNHNV; CDR2 reads YYDKDF (reference sequence). J was trimmed by 3 bases and V by 3 bases; bases with no gene match: 7. The CDR3 spans 16 residues. Here the CDR3 DNA reads TGTGCCACCAGCAGGAGACTAGCGGGGAGGTTCTACGAGCAGTACTTC. Translated, it gives CATSRRLAGRFYEQYF.

The chain combines TRBV11-1 with TRBJ2-7, with a tentative D call TRBD2 (5 bases). Trimming stripped 5 bases from V and 3 bases from J, with 26 bases between. Germline CDR1 is SGHAT and CDR2 is FQDESV (reference sequence). The CDR3 has 18 amino acids. CDR3 region: CASSKGRGRPKIYYEQYF. CDR3 nucleotide sequence: TGTGCCAGCAGCAAAGGGAGAGGCCGACCCAAAATTTACTACGAGCAGTACTTC.

Ten or more counts support this clonotype. This chain joins TRBV19 and TRBJ1-5; perhaps TRBD1 as D (5 bases). V lost 5 bases and J lost 6, with 11 bases in between. The CDR3 loop spans 13 amino acids. Germline loops: CDR1 LNHDA, CDR2 SQIVND (reference sequence). The CDR3 loop reads CASSGAGGQPQHF. The DNA of the CDR3 is TGTGCCAGTAGTGGGGCCGGGGGTCAGCCCCAGCATTTT.

This clonotype turned up a few times. The chain joins TRBV28 to TRBJ2-2; 9 bases match TRBD1. Germline values: CDR1 MDHEN, CDR2 SYDVKM. The CDR3 totals 16 residues. Germline trimming cut 6 bases from V and 2 bases from J; bases unmatched to any gene: 7. The CDR3: CASSSTGGTNTGELFF. The CDR3 region has the DNA TGTGCCAGCAGCTCTACAGGGGGCACCAACACCGGGGAGCTGTTTTTT.

This clonotype was counted ten times or more. The chain uses TRBV27 and TRBJ1-2, with 8 nucleotides matching TRBD1. CDR1 MNHEY and CDR2 SMNVEV come from the germline V gene (reference sequence). V lost 6 bases, J lost 0 bases, and 9 bases stayed unmatched. This CDR3 contains 16 residues. The chain's CDR3 is CASSEWDRPANYGYTF. CDR3 DNA sequence: TGTGCCAGCAGCGAATGGGACAGGCCAGCTAACTATGGCTACACCTTC.

This clonotype showed up many times. The chain is built from TRBV28 and TRBJ1-5; D possibly corresponds to TRBD1 (5 bases). This CDR3 has 13 amino acids. Trimming cost V 3 bases and J 4 bases, with 7 bases left between them. The germline V gene encodes CDR1 MDHEN and CDR2 SYDVKM. The CDR3 spells CASSLTENQPQHF. The CDR3 coding sequence is TGTGCCAGCAGTTTGACAGAGAATCAGCCCCAGCATTTT.

This clonotype was counted many times. The chain joins TRBV28 to TRBJ1-3; D gene unclear. Per the germline V gene, CDR1 is MDHEN and CDR2 is SYDVKM. The CDR3 loop spans 15 amino acids. The germline V and J ends were trimmed by 5 bases and 0 bases, with 11 bases remaining between them. In DNA, the CDR3 is TGTGCCAGCAGTAGAGACTCCGTCTCTGGAAACACCATATATTTT. Protein sequence: CASSRDSVSGNTIYF.

Many counts were recorded for this clonotype. The gene calls are TRBV10-3 and TRBJ2-7; D gene ambiguous. The germline CDR1 and CDR2 sequences are ENHRY and SYGVKD. The CDR3 has 12 amino acids. V was shortened by 11 bases and J by 5 bases, with 16 bases between the two germline ends. Here the CDR3 reads CASGVGFDEQYF. The CDR3 nucleotides read TGTGCCTCTGGAGTGGGGTTTGACGAGCAGTACTTC.

This clonotype was counted at least ten times. At one end the junction does not follow the germline gene, possibly because of a read error. This chain links TRBV2 with TRBJ1-2; 10 bases fit TRBD1. This CDR3 contains 15 residues. Germline V gene sequence: CDR1 SNHLY, CDR2 FYNNEI. Written as DNA, the CDR3 is TGTGCCAGCAGGGAAGACAGGGGGCCCTTCTATGGCTACACCTTC. The encoded protein is CASREDRGPFYGYTF.

The chain recombines TRBV6-5 with TRBJ1-1; D gene ambiguous. Germline CDR1 MNHEY, CDR2 SVGAGI. Trimming took 3 bases from V and 2 from J, leaving 13 bases between them. The CDR3 runs to 15 residues. CDR3 DNA: TGTGCCAGCAGTTATAGAACCCACGGTAACACTGAAGCTTTCTTT. Protein sequence: CASSYRTHGNTEAFF.

The sample holds many counts of this clonotype. V and J are TRBV2 and TRBJ2-2; D gene uncertain. V was clipped by 3 bases and J by 6 bases, with 5 bases between them. This CDR3 has 12 amino acids. Germline V gene sequence: CDR1 SNHLY, CDR2 FYNNEI. CDR3 amino acids: CASSDWAGELFF. CDR3 nucleotides: TGTGCCAGCAGTGATTGGGCCGGGGAGCTGTTTTTT.

In its sample, this clonotype was seen a few times. The chain links TRBV3-1 to TRBJ2-7; weak D call: TRBD1 (5 bases). The CDR3 contains 15 residues. Deletions cut 0 bases from V and 5 bases from J, with 14 bases between. Germline-derived CDR1 and CDR2 are LGHDT and YNNKEL (reference sequence). CDR3 sequence (DNA): TGTGCCAGCAGCCAAGATAGCCAGGGCTTGGACGAGCAGTACTTC. Amino acid sequence: CASSQDSQGLDEQYF.

This clonotype was detected a few times. The J gene is TRBJ2-7, the V gene TRBV7-3; no firm D call. The CDR3 runs to 14 residues. The ends were cut back, 2 bases at V and 0 bases at J, with 8 bases in the middle. Germline loops: CDR1 SGHTA, CDR2 FQGTGA. The CDR3 sequence: CASSLWQDSYEQYF. CDR3 coding DNA: TGTGCCAGCAGCTTATGGCAGGACTCCTACGAGCAGTACTTC.